The entry that follows covers one T cell receptor (beta chain) sequence. Its cognate antigen is unknown. A much larger clone differs from this one at a single base, so this may be a read error. V dropped 0 bases and J dropped 8 bases, with 20 bases sitting between them. The CDR3 runs to 18 residues. In germline, CDR1 is LGHDT, CDR2 YNNKEL (reference sequence). This entry comes from a study of glioma-infiltrating T cells. Study outcomes and limitations: Tissue and blood shared very few CDR3 sequences.

The iRepertoire nested amplicon-rescue multiplex PCR amplified TCR alpha and beta CDR3s from RNA. TCRdb re-analysed the multiplex PCR reads in MiXCR, keeping a single row per CDR3 protein. There are some 10,000 distinct CDR3 sequences in the sample; around three fifths occur only once, and less than 25% lies in the top ten. The sample taken for sequencing was glioma tissue, nonneoplastic brain tissue, or PBMCs (not recorded which). The genes are TRBV3-1 and TRBJ2-6; D is possibly TRBD2 (5 bases). The receptor was derived from a human donor with low-grade glioma or glioblastoma, undergoing nonglioma brain surgery, or in good health (not recorded which). CDR3 residues: CASSQEVLTPSGTNVLTF. Written as DNA, the CDR3 is TGTGCCAGCAGCCAAGAGGTACTGACACCGTCCGGGACCAACGTCCTGACTTTC.